These 2 T cell receptor beta chains were all obtained from the same sample, sequenced in a study of immune evolution from preneoplasia to lung adenocarcinoma. This table comes from immunoSEQ multiplex PCR, and its TCRdb copy is limited to in-frame clones, with some not included. In the table there are more than 9,000 clones, roughly 84% of which are singletons. Material: FFPE minimally invasive lung adenocarcinoma tissue. The receptors were sampled from a person between 70 and 80 years old with lung adenocarcinoma.

J is TRBJ2-7 and V is TRBV6-1; D remains ambiguous. The CDR3 is 16 amino acids. V lost 0 bases, J lost 0 bases, and 12 bases lay in between. CDR1 is MNHNS, CDR2 SASEGT, per germline. The CDR3 bases are TGTGCCAGCAGTGAAGCCTCGGCGGACGTCTCCTACGAGCAGTACTTC. Residues: CASSEASADVSYEQYF.

The chain is built from TRBV4-1 and TRBJ2-6, with D maybe TRBD2 (6 bases). The germline V and J ends were trimmed by 2 bases and 0 bases, with 17 bases remaining between them. In germline, CDR1 is MGHRA, CDR2 YSYEKL. The CDR3 has 19 amino acids. The CDR3 nucleotides are TGCGCCAGCAGCCAACCAACGGGGGACGTACTCTCTGGGGCCAACGTCCTGACTTTC. Protein: CASSQPTGDVLSGANVLTF.